This T cell receptor (beta chain) is from a study of Ad26.COV2.S vaccination and SARS-CoV-2 variants. Study overall: Ad26.COV2.S shots went into the muscle once or twice, 56 days apart.

V was pared by 7 bases and J by 0 bases, with 13 bases between. The CDR3 has 15 amino acids. Germline CDR1 reads MNHEY; CDR2 reads SMNVEV (reference sequence). The protocol was immunoSEQ multiplex PCR, while the TCRdb copy is restricted to in-frame clones and leaves out a portion. The repertoire holds about 350,000 clones, with roughly 90% as singletons. This clone was detected many times. No antigen is known for it. Treatment here: some 20 received Ad26.COV2.S at low or high dose, single or two shots; about 5 received placebo; per-sample allocation not given. After the first vaccine or placebo injection, samples were drawn on day 63. Study findings and constraints: Spike-specific TCR breadth was greater in vaccine than placebo recipients.

This sequence joins TRBV27 and TRBJ2-1, with D perhaps matching TRBD1 (6 bases). The sample consisted of peripheral blood, taken in a trial of Ad26.COV2.S vaccine versus placebo. The sequence was collected from a person between 18 and 59 years old who received the Ad26.COV2.S COVID-19 vaccine or a placebo. Written as DNA, the CDR3 is TGTGCCAGCAAGACCAACAGGGACTCCTACAATGAGCAGTTCTTC. Protein product: CASKTNRDSYNEQFF.